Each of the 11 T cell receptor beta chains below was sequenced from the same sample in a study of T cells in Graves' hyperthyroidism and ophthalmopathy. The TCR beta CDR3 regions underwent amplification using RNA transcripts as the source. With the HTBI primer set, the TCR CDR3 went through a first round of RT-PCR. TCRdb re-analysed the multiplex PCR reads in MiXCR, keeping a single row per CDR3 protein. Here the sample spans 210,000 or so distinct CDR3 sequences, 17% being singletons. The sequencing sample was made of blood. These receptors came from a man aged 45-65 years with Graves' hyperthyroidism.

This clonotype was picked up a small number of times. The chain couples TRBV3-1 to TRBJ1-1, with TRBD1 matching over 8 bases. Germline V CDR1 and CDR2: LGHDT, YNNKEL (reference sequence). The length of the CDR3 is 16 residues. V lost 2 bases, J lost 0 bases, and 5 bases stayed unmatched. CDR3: CASSQRDRGMNTEAFF. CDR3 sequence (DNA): TGTGCCAGCAGCCAACGCGACAGGGGAATGAACACTGAAGCTTTCTTT.

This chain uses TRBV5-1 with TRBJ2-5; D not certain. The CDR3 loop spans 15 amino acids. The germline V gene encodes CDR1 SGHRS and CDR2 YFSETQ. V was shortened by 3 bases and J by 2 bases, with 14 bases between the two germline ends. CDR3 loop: CASSSLWTGQETQYF. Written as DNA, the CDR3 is TGCGCCAGCAGCTCGCTTTGGACGGGTCAAGAGACCCAGTACTTC.

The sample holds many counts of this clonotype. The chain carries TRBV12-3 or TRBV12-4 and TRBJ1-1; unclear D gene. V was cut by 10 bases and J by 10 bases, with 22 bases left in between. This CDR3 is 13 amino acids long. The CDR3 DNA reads TGTGCCACCTCCCGGGTCGGCGGGTCTAGAGCTTTCTTT. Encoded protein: CATSRVGGSRAFF.

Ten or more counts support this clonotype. This chain's CDR3 is CSARVQGGSNQPQHF. The CDR3 DNA reads TGCAGTGCTAGAGTTCAGGGGGGGAGCAATCAGCCCCAGCATTTT. The chain recombines TRBV20-1 with TRBJ1-5; TRBD1 agrees at 7 bases. CDR3 length: 15 amino acids. Per the germline V gene, CDR1 is DFQATT and CDR2 is SNEGSKA (reference sequence). V shed 1 base and J 1 base; nucleotides not matched to a gene: 4.

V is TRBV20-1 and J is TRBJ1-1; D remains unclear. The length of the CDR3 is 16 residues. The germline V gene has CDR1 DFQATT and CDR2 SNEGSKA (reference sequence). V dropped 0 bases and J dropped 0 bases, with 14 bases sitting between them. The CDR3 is CSARDGSDGVNTEAFF. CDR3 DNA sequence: TGCAGTGCTAGAGATGGATCAGACGGGGTGAACACTGAAGCTTTCTTT.

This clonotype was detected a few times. The CDR3 spells CASSSGRRTYTEAFF. In DNA, the CDR3 is TGTGCCAGCAGTTCAGGACGTCGCACCTACACTGAAGCTTTCTTT. The chain couples TRBV28 to TRBJ1-1, with D uncertain. The CDR3 has 15 amino acids. Germline V gene sequence: CDR1 MDHEN, CDR2 SYDVKM. V lost 4 bases to trimming and J lost 3 bases, with 15 bases between them.

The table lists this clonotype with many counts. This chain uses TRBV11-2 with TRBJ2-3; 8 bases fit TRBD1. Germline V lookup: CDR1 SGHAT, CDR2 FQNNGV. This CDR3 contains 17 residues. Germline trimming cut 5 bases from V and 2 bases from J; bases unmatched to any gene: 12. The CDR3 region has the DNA TGTGCCAGCAGCCTAGGGTCGACAGGGGCGTTCACAGATACGCAGTATTTT. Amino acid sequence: CASSLGSTGAFTDTQYF.

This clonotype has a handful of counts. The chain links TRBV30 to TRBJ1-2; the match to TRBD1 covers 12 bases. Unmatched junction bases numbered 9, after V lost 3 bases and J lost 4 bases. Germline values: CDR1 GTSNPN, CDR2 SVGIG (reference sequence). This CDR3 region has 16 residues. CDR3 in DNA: TGTGCCTGGAGGAGGGACAGGGGGCGGGAAGGCTATGGCTACACCTTC. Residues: CAWRRDRGREGYGYTF.

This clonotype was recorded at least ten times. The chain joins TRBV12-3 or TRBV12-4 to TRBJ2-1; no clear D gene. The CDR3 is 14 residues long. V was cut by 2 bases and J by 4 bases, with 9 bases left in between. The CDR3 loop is CASSLWGSYNEQFF. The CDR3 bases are TGTGCCAGCAGTTTATGGGGATCTTACAATGAGCAGTTCTTC.

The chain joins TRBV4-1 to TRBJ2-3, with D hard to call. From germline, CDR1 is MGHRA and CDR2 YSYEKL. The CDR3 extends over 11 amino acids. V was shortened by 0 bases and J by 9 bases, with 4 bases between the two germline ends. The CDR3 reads CASSQERTQYF. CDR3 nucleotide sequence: TGCGCCAGCAGCCAAGAAAGGACGCAGTATTTT.

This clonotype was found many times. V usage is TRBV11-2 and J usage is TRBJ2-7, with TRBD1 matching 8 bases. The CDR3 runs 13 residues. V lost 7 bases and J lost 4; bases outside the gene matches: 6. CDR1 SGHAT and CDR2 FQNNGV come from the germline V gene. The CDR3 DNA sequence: TGTGCCAGCAAGCCCGGACAGGGATACGAGCAGTACTTC. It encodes CASKPGQGYEQYF.